One T cell receptor (beta chain) is described in this entry. V was shortened by 1 base and J by 7 bases, with 17 bases between the two germline ends. Germline V CDR1 and CDR2: MGHRA, YSYEKL. The CDR3 consists of 15 residues. The data are from a study of blood T cell repertoires in COVID-19. Background on the study: In each case, the material was cDNA or gDNA derived from T cells, B-cell-depleted T cells, or PBMCs.

Under the authors' procedure: Quantification of nucleated cells was approximated via reference gene primer amplification. Assay used: immunoSEQ multiplex PCR; TCRdb lists only in-frame clones, some missing. D and trimming come from the DNA, and the V and J calls and clone size come from that table. The table has approximately 250,000 clones, around 90% seen once. The chain joins TRBV4-1 to TRBJ2-7, with a tentative D call TRBD2 (7 bases). The material sequenced was peripheral blood. The source of this sequence is a young man with COVID-19, enrolled during active disease. In DNA form, the CDR3 reads TGCGCCAGCAGCCAAGTCTCCGCGGGGGCGTATGAGCAGTACTTC. It yields the protein CASSQVSAGAYEQYF.